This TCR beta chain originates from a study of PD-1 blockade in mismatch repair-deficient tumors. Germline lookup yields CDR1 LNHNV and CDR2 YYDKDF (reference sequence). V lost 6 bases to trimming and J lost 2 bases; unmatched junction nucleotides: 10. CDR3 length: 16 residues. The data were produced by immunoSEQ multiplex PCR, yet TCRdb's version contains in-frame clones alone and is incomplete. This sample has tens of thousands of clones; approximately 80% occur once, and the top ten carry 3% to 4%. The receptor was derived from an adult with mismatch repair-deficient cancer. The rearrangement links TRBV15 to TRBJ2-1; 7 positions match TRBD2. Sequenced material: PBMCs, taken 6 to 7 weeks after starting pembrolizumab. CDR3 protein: CATRILASGTYNEQFF. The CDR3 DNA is TGTGCCACCAGGATATTAGCTAGCGGAACCTACAATGAGCAGTTCTTC. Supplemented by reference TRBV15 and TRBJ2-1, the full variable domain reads DAMVIQNPRYQVTQFGKPVTLSCSQTLNHNVMYWYQQKSSQAPKLLFHYYDKDFNNEADTPDNFQSRRPNTSFCFLDIRSPGLGDTAMYLCATRILASGTYNEQFFGPGTRLTVL.